Following are 9 T cell receptor beta chains from one sample sequenced in a study of brain T cells in children with intractable seizures. Data came from immunoSEQ multiplex PCR; TCRdb stores just in-frame clones and leaves some out. Among under 400,000 clones listed, 85% to 95% were seen once. Time point meaning: blood from clinic visit 5 months post-surgery; TSC patient then seizure free. The source material was peripheral blood, sampled roughly 5 months after surgery. These receptors were collected from a boy younger than two with tuberous sclerosis and intractable seizures.

The V call is TRBV19, the J call TRBJ2-3, with TRBD2 matching 7 bases. Germline values: CDR1 LNHDA, CDR2 SQIVND (reference sequence). V shed 3 bases, J shed 0 bases, and the junction held 6 bases outside the gene matches. The CDR3 extends over 16 amino acids. CDR3 DNA sequence: TGTGCCAGTAGTATCCGAGCGGGGCCCAGCACAGATACGCAGTATTTT. Its protein product is CASSIRAGPSTDTQYF. Full variable domain (rest looked up from reference TRBV19 and TRBJ2-3): DGGITQSPKYLFRKEGQNVTLSCEQNLNHDAMYWYRQDPGQGLRLIYYSQIVNDFQKGDIAEGYSVSREKKESFPLTVTSAQKNPTAFYLCASSIRAGPSTDTQYFGPGTRLTVL.

The chain recombines TRBV4-1 with TRBJ1-2; the D gene is possibly TRBD1 (5 bases). This CDR3 spans 16 amino acids. V was pared by 3 bases and J by 0 bases, with 14 bases between. Germline V gives CDR1 MGHRA, CDR2 YSYEKL. CDR3 in DNA: TGCGCCAGCAGCCATCTTTCAGGGCATACTAACTATGGCTACACCTTC. This gives the protein CASSHLSGHTNYGYTF.

The chain links TRBV6-5 to TRBJ1-2, with D perhaps matching TRBD1 (6 bases). Trimming stripped 8 bases from V and 2 bases from J, with 18 bases between. The CDR3 contains 15 residues. CDR1 is MNHEY and CDR2 is SVGAGI in the germline V gene. The CDR3, as DNA: TGTGCCAGCCACAGGGTCCTACGAGGCAACTATGGCTACACCTTC. Translation gives CASHRVLRGNYGYTF.

Remarks on this clone: One end of the junction is discordant with germline, which a read error may explain. This rearrangement joins TRBV19 to TRBJ2-7; D may be TRBD2 (6 bases). The CDR3 consists of 14 residues. CDR1 and CDR2 (germline): LNHDA, SQIVND (reference sequence). The CDR3, as DNA: TGTGCCAGTAGTCTAGACACTAGCCCCTACGAGCAGTACTTC. It specifies CASSLDTSPYEQYF.

The chain joins TRBV15 to TRBJ1-2; unclear D gene. The CDR3 is 15 amino acids. Trimming shortened V by 0 bases and J by 6 bases, and 14 bases separated the two germline ends. The germline V gene has CDR1 LNHNV and CDR2 YYDKDF (reference sequence). The CDR3 reads CATSREARTPDGYTF. CDR3 in DNA: TGTGCCACCAGCAGAGAGGCCAGGACCCCGGATGGCTACACCTTC.

This sequence joins TRBV3-1 (or the pseudogene TRBV3-2) and TRBJ2-5; D is perhaps TRBD1 (6 bases). V shed 3 bases and J shed 2 bases, with 13 bases lying between them. This CDR3 contains 15 residues. CDR1 is LGHDT and CDR2 is YNNKEL in the germline V gene (reference sequence). The CDR3 coding sequence is TGTGCCAGCAGCCACCGCGACAGGCAGCAAGAGACCCAGTACTTC. Translating gives CASSHRDRQQETQYF.

The chain couples TRBV9 to TRBJ2-6, with 8 bases matching TRBD2. The germline gives CDR1 SGDLS, CDR2 YYNGEE. The CDR3 is 17 amino acids. V trimming: 1 base; J trimming: 2 bases; junction bases outside the gene matches: 5. CDR3 sequence (DNA): TGTGCCAGCAGCGTAACCGGGGGGGCCCCTGGGGCCAACGTCCTGACTTTC. Translation gives CASSVTGGAPGANVLTF.

The V and J genes are TRBV5-1 and TRBJ1-4; D not certain. V gave up 1 base and J gave up 14 bases, with 9 bases separating them. The V gene's germline CDR1 is SGHRS and CDR2 YFSETQ. CDR3 length equals 11 residues. The CDR3 sequence: CASSLLYMLFF. The CDR3 coding sequence is TGCGCCAGCAGCTTGTTGTATATGCTGTTTTTT.

The chain is built from TRBV4-1 and TRBJ2-1; D not certain. Germline CDR1 is MGHRA and CDR2 is YSYEKL. Trimming left V 2 bases short and J 0 bases short, with 11 bases between. The CDR3 length is 16 residues. The CDR3 DNA reads TGCGCCAGCAGCCAAAGTCCCGATAGCTCCTACAATGAGCAGTTCTTC. Residues: CASSQSPDSSYNEQFF.